The next 15 T cell receptor beta chains were all read from a single sample in a study of OX40 agonist ivuxolimab in advanced cancers. Some clones are missing from TCRdb's copy, which holds only in-frame ones; the method was immunoSEQ multiplex PCR. The sample records about 27,000 clones, around 75% being singletons. Source: CD4+ or CD8+ T cells sorted from blood, taken in a trial of the OX40 agonist ivuxolimab. Receptors were obtained from an adult with an advanced solid tumor such as melanoma, head and neck, liver or kidney cancer.

The V call is TRBV5-4, the J call TRBJ1-1; D may be TRBD1 (5 bases). V was shortened by 0 bases and J by 1 base, with 7 bases between the two germline ends. The CDR3 is made up of 14 amino acids. Germline V gene lookup returns CDR1 SGHNT and CDR2 YYREEE (reference sequence). The CDR3 here is CASSLGRENTEAFF. The CDR3 nucleotides read TGTGCCAGCAGCTTGGGCAGGGAGAACACTGAAGCTTTCTTT.

This clone showed up just a few times. The chain has TRBV5-6 and TRBJ1-1, with D uncertain. CDR1 is SGHDT and CDR2 is YYEEEE in the germline V gene. The V gene lost 2 bases and the J gene lost 1 base, with 9 bases spanning the gap. The CDR3 contains 14 residues. The CDR3 sequence is CASSFLTWNTEAFF. CDR3 sequence (DNA): TGTGCCAGCAGCTTCCTTACATGGAACACTGAAGCTTTCTTT. Supplemented by reference TRBV5-6 and TRBJ1-1, the full variable domain reads DAGVTQSPTHLIKTRGQQVTLRCSPKSGHDTVSWYQQALGQGPQFIFQYYEEEERQRGNFPDRFSGHQFPNYSSELNVNALLLGDSALYLCASSFLTWNTEAFFGQGTRLTVV.

The genes are TRBV7-3 and TRBJ1-1; no clear D gene. The ends were cut back, 5 bases at V and 0 bases at J, with 7 bases in the middle. Per germline, CDR1 SGHTA and CDR2 FQGTGA. CDR3 size: 13 residues. The CDR3 is CASSQGMNTEAFF. The CDR3 nucleotides are TGTGCCAGCAGCCAAGGGATGAACACTGAAGCTTTCTTT.

The V and J genes are TRBV7-3 and TRBJ1-4, with D tentatively TRBD1 (5 bases). Germline CDR1 reads SGHTA; CDR2 reads FQGTGA. V gave up 1 base and J gave up 5 bases, with 11 bases separating them. The CDR3 is 15 residues long. CDR3 DNA: TGTGCCAGCAGCTTAAATAGGGGTGAAAATGAAAAACTGTTTTTT. Protein: CASSLNRGENEKLFF.

The chain employs TRBV7-8 and TRBJ1-4, with 7 bases that match TRBD1. The junction had 9 bases not matched to a gene; V was cut back by 5 bases and J by 3 bases. The V gene's germline CDR1 is SGHVS and CDR2 FQNEAQ. The CDR3 contains 16 residues. The CDR3: CASSHDTGAANEKLFF. As DNA, the CDR3 is TGTGCCAGCAGCCACGACACAGGGGCGGCTAATGAAAAACTGTTTTTT.

The gene calls are TRBV10-3 and TRBJ1-2; 10 bases align to TRBD1. Germline V gene sequence: CDR1 ENHRY, CDR2 SYGVKD. V lost 6 bases to trimming and J lost 7 bases; unmatched junction nucleotides: 11. The CDR3 totals 15 residues. The CDR3 DNA is TGTGCCATCAGACCCCGGACAGGGGGAATAGGTGGCTACACCTTC. Translating it yields CAIRPRTGGIGGYTF.

This clone has just a few counts. This chain uses TRBV7-2 with TRBJ2-3, with a tentative D call TRBD2 (7 bases). Between the trimmed V and J ends, which lost 5 bases and 7 bases, there was a span of 22 bases. The CDR3 sequence is 16 residues long. CDR1 and CDR2 from the germline V gene are SGHTA and FQGNSA. In nucleotides, the CDR3 is TGTGCCAGCAGCCCCAATCGTGGGGGGGCCTCACATACGCAGTATTTT. Amino acids: CASSPNRGGASHTQYF.

J is TRBJ1-2 and V is TRBV30; D may be TRBD1 (5 bases). CDR3 length: 14 amino acids. Per germline, CDR1 GTSNPN and CDR2 SVGIG (reference sequence). The V gene lost 3 bases and the J gene lost 0 bases, with 11 bases spanning the gap. Here the CDR3 reads CAWRGTGTNYGYTF. The DNA for the CDR3 is TGTGCCTGGAGAGGGACCGGGACTAACTATGGCTACACCTTC.

This clone is medium-sized in the sample. Other DNA variants within this sample encode the same CDR3. The chain is built from TRBV7-6 and TRBJ1-2; D ambiguous. The length of the CDR3 is 14 residues. In germline, CDR1 is SGHVS, CDR2 FNYEAQ. V gave up 5 bases and J gave up 0 bases, with 10 bases separating them. The CDR3 spells CASSPGPANYGYTF. The CDR3 DNA is TGTGCCAGCAGCCCCGGCCCAGCTAACTATGGCTACACCTTC. Variable domain in full (rest from reference TRBV7-6 and TRBJ1-2): GAGVSQSPRYKVTKRGQDVALRCDPISGHVSLYWYRQALGQGPEFLTYFNYEAQQDKSGLPNDRFSAERPEGSISTLTIQRTEQRDSAMYRCASSPGPANYGYTFGSGTRLTVV.

Written as DNA, the CDR3 is TGTGCCAGCAGCTTAAGGCCCCGGCCGACAGGGGGGGTCTACAATGAGCAGTTCTTC. Encoded protein: CASSLRPRPTGGVYNEQFF. The V gene is TRBV7-3, the J gene TRBJ2-1; 9 nucleotides agree with TRBD1. Germline CDR1 reads SGHTA; CDR2 reads FQGTGA. V shed 1 base, J shed 3 bases, and the junction held 13 bases outside the gene matches. This CDR3 contains 19 residues.

In this sample, this clone is medium-sized. The CDR3 loop is CASSEGGGQPTIGYTF. CDR3 sequence (DNA): TGTGCCAGCAGTGAAGGAGGCGGACAGCCCACTATAGGCTACACCTTC. This chain uses TRBV6-1 with TRBJ1-2, with D tentatively TRBD1 (6 bases). V was pared by 1 base and J by 8 bases, with 20 bases between. This CDR3 comprises 16 residues. The germline V gene has CDR1 MNHNS and CDR2 SASEGT.

A few counts support this clone. The gene calls are TRBV15 and TRBJ2-7; D possibly corresponds to TRBD1 (5 bases). This CDR3 comprises 16 residues. Germline values: CDR1 LNHNV, CDR2 YYDKDF (reference sequence). V shed 0 bases and J shed 0 bases, with 12 bases lying between them. In DNA, the CDR3 is TGTGCCACCAGCAGAGATCGACAGACGAGCTCCTACGAGCAGTACTTC. Amino acid sequence: CATSRDRQTSSYEQYF.

This chain uses TRBV6-1 with TRBJ2-3; 13 bases map to TRBD2. With V trimmed by 4 bases and J by 4 bases, 2 bases remained unmatched. Per the germline V gene, CDR1 is MNHNS and CDR2 is SASEGT. CDR3 length equals 15 residues. The CDR3 bases are TGTGCCAGCAGTGTTACTAGCGGGGGGGCAGATACGCAGTATTTT. Protein product: CASSVTSGGADTQYF.

V is TRBV11-2 and J is TRBJ2-3; D is perhaps TRBD2 (7 bases). This CDR3 is 18 amino acids long. Looked up from germline, CDR1 is SGHAT and CDR2 is FQNNGV. The V gene lost 5 bases and the J gene lost 4 bases, with 25 bases spanning the gap. The CDR3 bases are TGTGCCAGCAGCCCACTTTCTCGGGGGGCCGGGGACCCAGATACGCAGTATTTT. Protein: CASSPLSRGAGDPDTQYF.

The chain has TRBV6-1 and TRBJ2-5, with D hard to call. Looked up from germline, CDR1 is MNHNS and CDR2 is SASEGT. The CDR3 covers 12 residues. V was pared by 8 bases and J by 3 bases, with 10 bases between. Written as DNA, the CDR3 is TGTGCCAGCTCCTGGTCAGAAGAGACCCAGTACTTC. This sequence encodes CASSWSEETQYF.